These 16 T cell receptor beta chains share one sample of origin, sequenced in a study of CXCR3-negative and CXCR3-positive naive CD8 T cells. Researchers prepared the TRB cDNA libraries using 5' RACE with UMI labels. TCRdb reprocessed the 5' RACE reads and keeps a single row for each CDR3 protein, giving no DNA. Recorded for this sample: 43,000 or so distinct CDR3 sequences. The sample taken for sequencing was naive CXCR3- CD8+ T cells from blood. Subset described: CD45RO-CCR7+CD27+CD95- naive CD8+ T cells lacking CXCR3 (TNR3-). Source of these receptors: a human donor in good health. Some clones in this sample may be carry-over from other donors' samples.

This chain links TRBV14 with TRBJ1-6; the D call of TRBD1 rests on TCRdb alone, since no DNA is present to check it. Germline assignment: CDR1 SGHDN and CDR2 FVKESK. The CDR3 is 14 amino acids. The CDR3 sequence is CASSQLTGNSPLHF.

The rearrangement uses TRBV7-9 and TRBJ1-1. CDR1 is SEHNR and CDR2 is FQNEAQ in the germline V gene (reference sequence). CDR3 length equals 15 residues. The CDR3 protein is CASSTAGPGGTEAFF.

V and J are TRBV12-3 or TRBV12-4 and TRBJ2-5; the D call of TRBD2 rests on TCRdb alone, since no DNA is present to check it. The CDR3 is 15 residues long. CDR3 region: CASSSRGRDQETQYF.

The CDR3 here is CASSQVNPTGQFF. The chain has TRBV14 and TRBJ2-1. The CDR3 spans 13 residues. Per germline, CDR1 SGHDN and CDR2 FVKESK.

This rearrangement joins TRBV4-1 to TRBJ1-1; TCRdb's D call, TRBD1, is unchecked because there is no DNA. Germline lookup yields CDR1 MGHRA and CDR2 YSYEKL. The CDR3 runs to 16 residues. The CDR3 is CAGTSSIGTGVTEAFF.

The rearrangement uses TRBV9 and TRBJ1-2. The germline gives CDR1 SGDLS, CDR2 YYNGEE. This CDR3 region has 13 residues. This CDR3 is CASSPTGVSESTF. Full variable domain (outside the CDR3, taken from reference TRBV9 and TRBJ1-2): DSGVTQTPKHLITATGQRVTLRCSPRSGDLSVYWYQQSLDQGLQFLIQYYNGEERAKGNILERFSAQQFPDLHSELNLSSLELGDSALYFCASSPTGVSESTFGSGTRLTVV.

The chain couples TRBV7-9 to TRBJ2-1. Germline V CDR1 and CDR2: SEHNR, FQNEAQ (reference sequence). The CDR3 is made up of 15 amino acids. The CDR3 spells CASVPLGESYNEQFF.

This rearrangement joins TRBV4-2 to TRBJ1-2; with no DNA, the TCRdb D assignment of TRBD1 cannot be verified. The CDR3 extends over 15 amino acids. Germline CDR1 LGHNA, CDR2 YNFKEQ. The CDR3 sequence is CASSQEGDRGYGYTF.

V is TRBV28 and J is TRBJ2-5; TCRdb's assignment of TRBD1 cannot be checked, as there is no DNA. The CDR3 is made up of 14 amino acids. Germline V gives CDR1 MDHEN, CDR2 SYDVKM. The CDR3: CASSPVLVQETQYF. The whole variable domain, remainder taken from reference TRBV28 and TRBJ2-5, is DVKVTQSSRYLVKRTGEKVFLECVQDMDHENMFWYRQDPGLGLRLIYFSYDVKMKEKGDIPEGYSVSREKKERFSLILESASTNQTSMYLCASSPVLVQETQYFGPGTRLLVL.

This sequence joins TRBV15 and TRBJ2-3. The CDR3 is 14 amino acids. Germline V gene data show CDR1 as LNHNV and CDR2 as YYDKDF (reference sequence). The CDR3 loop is CATSRVRFTDTQYF.

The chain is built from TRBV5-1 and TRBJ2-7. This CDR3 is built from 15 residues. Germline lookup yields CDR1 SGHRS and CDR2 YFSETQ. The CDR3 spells CASSLVELSSYEQYF.

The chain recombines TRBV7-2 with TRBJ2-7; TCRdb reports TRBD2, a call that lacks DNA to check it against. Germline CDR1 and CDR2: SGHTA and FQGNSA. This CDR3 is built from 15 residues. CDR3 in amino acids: CASSLTSGATYEQYF.

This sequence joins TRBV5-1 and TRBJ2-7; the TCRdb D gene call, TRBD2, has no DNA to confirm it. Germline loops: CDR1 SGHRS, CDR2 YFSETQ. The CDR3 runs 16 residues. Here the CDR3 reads CASSSAGPGLFDEQYF.

CDR3 in amino acids: CASSPHNSGANVLTF. The chain is built from TRBV4-1 and TRBJ2-6. The CDR3 is made up of 15 amino acids. The germline gives CDR1 MGHRA, CDR2 YSYEKL.

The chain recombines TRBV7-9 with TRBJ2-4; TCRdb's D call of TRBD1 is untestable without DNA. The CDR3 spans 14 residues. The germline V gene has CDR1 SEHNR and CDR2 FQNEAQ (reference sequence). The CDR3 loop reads CASSFPEPGQGQYF.

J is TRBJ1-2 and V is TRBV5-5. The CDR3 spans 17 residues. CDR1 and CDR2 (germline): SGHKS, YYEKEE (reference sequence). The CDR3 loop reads CASSLVGDGGPNYGYTF. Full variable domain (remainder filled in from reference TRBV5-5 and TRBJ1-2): DAGVTQSPTHLIKTRGQQVTLRCSPISGHKSVSWYQQVLGQGPQFIFQYYEKEERGRGNFPDRFSARQFPNYSSELNVNALLLGDSALYLCASSLVGDGGPNYGYTFGSGTRLTVV.